This T cell receptor beta chain was found in a study of human T cells and chemical hapten exposure. Time point: healthy volunteer bleed at 6 weeks. Total RNA was extracted from unfractionated whole blood. TCRdb re-called the RACE reads with MiXCR, one entry per CDR3 protein. The sample consists of approximately 34,000 distinct CDR3 sequences, approximately 5% of them appearing once. The CDR3 has 13 residues. CDR1 and CDR2 (germline): LGHDT, YNNKEL (reference sequence). Deletions cut 0 bases from V and 6 bases from J, with 5 bases between. This clonotype was seen at least ten times. This receptor was obtained from a human donor in good health. Some clones in this sample may be carry-over from other donors' samples. The chain couples TRBV3-1 to TRBJ1-4; no definite D call. What was sequenced was whole blood. CDR3 residues: CASSQDLDEKLFF. CDR3 nucleotides: TGTGCCAGCAGCCAAGATCTGGATGAAAAACTGTTTTTT.